The 32 T cell receptor beta chains below all came from one sample that was sequenced in a study of T cell changes during pregnancy in multiple sclerosis. Data came from immunoSEQ multiplex PCR; TCRdb stores just in-frame clones and leaves some out. The sample has about 40,000 clones; around 94% are singletons. This specimen was CD4+ T cells from peripheral blood mononuclear cells, taken before pregnancy. The source is a female donor with multiple sclerosis, enrolled in a pregnancy study.

The DNA for the CDR3 is TGTGCCAGCAGCAGAATCCCGGGACTAGCGTACGACAATGAGCAGTTCTTC. Protein sequence: CASSRIPGLAYDNEQFF. This chain uses TRBV4-2 with TRBJ2-1; 10 bases fit TRBD2. The CDR3 extends over 17 amino acids. V gave up 5 bases and J gave up 5 bases; unmatched junction bases: 12. Germline assignment: CDR1 LGHNA and CDR2 YNFKEQ.

V usage is TRBV9 and J usage is TRBJ2-5; 12 bases map to TRBD2. The CDR3 runs 17 residues. CDR1 is SGDLS and CDR2 is YYNGEE in the germline V gene. Unmatched junction bases numbered 11, after V lost 0 bases and J lost 8 bases. For the CDR3, the DNA is TGTGCCAGCAGCGTAGGGACTAGCGGGACCCTTTCGTTAACCCAGTACTTC. Translating it yields CASSVGTSGTLSLTQYF.

The J gene is TRBJ2-1, the V gene TRBV25-1, with TRBD2 identical over 7 bases. Germline V lookup: CDR1 MGHDK, CDR2 SYGVNS. J gave up 7 bases and V 1 base, and 7 bases lay outside the gene matches. This CDR3 region has 15 residues. The CDR3 DNA sequence: TGTGCCAGCAGTGAATTTGGGACTACCAAGAATGAGCAGTTCTTC. This encodes CASSEFGTTKNEQFF.

The chain links TRBV6-1 to TRBJ2-1; 8 bases are shared with TRBD1. Germline V gene sequence: CDR1 MNHNS, CDR2 SASEGT. The CDR3 loop spans 14 amino acids. Trimming cost V 5 bases and J 7 bases; bases outside gene matches: 7. The CDR3 region has the DNA TGTGCCAGCAGTTTGGACAGGGTAAAGAATGAGCAGTTCTTC. It codes for CASSLDRVKNEQFF.

The chain links TRBV27 to TRBJ2-7, with a possible D match to TRBD2 (5 bases). V lost 2 bases, J lost 5 bases, and 19 bases lay in between. In germline, CDR1 is MNHEY, CDR2 SMNVEV (reference sequence). This CDR3 has 16 residues. The CDR3 is CASSLSAGLGSNEQYF. The CDR3 DNA follows: TGTGCCAGCAGTTTAAGTGCTGGTTTAGGGAGTAACGAGCAGTACTTC.

The count of this clone is one. V usage is TRBV11-3 and J usage is TRBJ1-1, with 8 bases aligning to TRBD1. V lost 3 bases and J lost 1; bases outside the gene matches: 1. Germline CDR1 SGHNT, CDR2 YENEEA. This CDR3 has 14 residues. Written as DNA, the CDR3 is TGTGCCAGCAGCTTGGGACAGGCGAACACTGAAGCTTTCTTT. As protein: CASSLGQANTEAFF.

This clone was found a few times. The rearrangement links TRBV5-5 to TRBJ1-3; 10 nucleotides match TRBD1. Germline V gene data show CDR1 as SGHKS and CDR2 as YYEKEE (reference sequence). The CDR3 length is 14 residues. Losses at the gene ends were 4 bases for V and 5 bases for J; bases not matched to a gene: 3. The CDR3 DNA reads as TGTGCCAGCAGCGAGGGACAGGGGAGAAACACCATATATTTT. This sequence encodes CASSEGQGRNTIYF.

The chain recombines TRBV29-1 with TRBJ2-3; 9 bases fit TRBD2. CDR1 and CDR2 (germline): SQVTM, ANQGSEA. There are 15 residues in the CDR3. Trimming removed 6 bases from V and 6 bases from J; junction bases left unmatched: 13. The CDR3 protein is CSVRSSGSWGDTQYF. As DNA, the CDR3 is TGCAGCGTGCGGAGTAGCGGGAGTTGGGGGGATACGCAGTATTTT.

This chain joins TRBV4-2 and TRBJ2-5, with TRBD2 as a possible D gene (6 bases). With 4 bases removed from V and 2 bases from J, the gap between germline ends came to 11 bases. Germline-derived CDR1 and CDR2 are LGHNA and YNFKEQ. The length of the CDR3 is 14 residues. The CDR3 DNA is TGTGCCAGCAGCCTGGGACTTGAACAAGAGACCCAGTACTTC. It codes for CASSLGLEQETQYF.

V and J are TRBV28 and TRBJ1-3; D gene unclear. Germline loops: CDR1 MDHEN, CDR2 SYDVKM. V lost 7 bases to trimming and J lost 0 bases, with 10 bases between them. CDR3 size: 14 residues. CDR3 sequence (DNA): TGTGCCAGCACCAACAGCCACTCTGGAAACACCATATATTTT. Translation gives CASTNSHSGNTIYF.

The V gene is TRBV18, the J gene TRBJ1-3; TRBD1 is a possible D gene (5 bases). This CDR3 region has 16 residues. Germline CDR1 and CDR2: KGHSH and LQKENI. The V end was cut by 3 bases, the J end by 2 bases, with 14 bases between. CDR3 DNA: TGTGCCAGCTCACCGGGGCAGACCGGCGCTGGAAACACCATATATTTT. It encodes CASSPGQTGAGNTIYF.

This rearrangement joins TRBV11-2 to TRBJ2-5; D is perhaps TRBD1 (7 bases). V lost 0 bases to trimming and J lost 2 bases, with 13 bases between them. The CDR3 is 16 amino acids. Germline lookup yields CDR1 SGHAT and CDR2 FQNNGV. The CDR3 here is CASSLDAGGRQETQYF. In DNA, the CDR3 is TGTGCCAGCAGCTTAGATGCAGGGGGGCGACAAGAGACCCAGTACTTC. Looking up the rest from reference TRBV11-2 and TRBJ2-5 gives the full variable domain: EAGVAQSPRYKIIEKRQSVAFWCNPISGHATLYWYQQILGQGPKLLIQFQNNGVVDDSQLPKDRFSAERLKGVDSTLKIQPAKLEDSAVYLCASSLDAGGRQETQYFGPGTRLLVL.

J is TRBJ2-1 and V is TRBV29-1; no clear D. The CDR3 contains 13 residues. Germline V gives CDR1 SQVTM, CDR2 ANQGSEA. V lost 2 bases and J 8 bases, leaving 13 bases between the germline ends. CDR3 region: CSVEFPARDEQFF. The CDR3 nucleotides read TGCAGCGTTGAATTCCCCGCACGGGATGAGCAGTTCTTC.

V usage is TRBV19 and J usage is TRBJ2-4; 12 nucleotides match TRBD1. The CDR3 spans 19 residues. J was trimmed by 4 bases and V by 3 bases; bases with no gene match: 13. CDR1 and CDR2 (germline): LNHDA, SQIVND (reference sequence). The CDR3: CASSIGTGGSDTHKNIQYF. CDR3 nucleotides: TGTGCCAGTAGTATCGGGACAGGGGGCTCGGATACTCATAAAAACATTCAGTACTTC.

This chain links TRBV5-6 with TRBJ2-7; TRBD2 aligns across 8 bases. Trimming cost V 2 bases and J 3 bases; bases outside gene matches: 4. From germline, CDR1 is SGHDT and CDR2 YYEEEE. The CDR3 is made up of 14 amino acids. CDR3 residues: CASSFGTSGYEQYF. CDR3 bases: TGTGCCAGCAGCTTCGGAACTAGCGGCTACGAGCAGTACTTC.

This chain links TRBV5-1 with TRBJ2-1; 11 bases map to TRBD2. CDR1 is SGHRS and CDR2 is YFSETQ in the germline V gene. The ends lost 2 bases at V and 3 bases at J; junction bases unmatched: 4. The CDR3 is made up of 16 amino acids. The CDR3 region is CASSLKTSGNYNEQFF. In nucleotides, the CDR3 is TGCGCCAGCAGCTTAAAGACTAGCGGGAACTACAATGAGCAGTTCTTC.

V is TRBV15 and J is TRBJ2-6; TRBD1 matches at 9 bases. This CDR3 region has 17 residues. The germline V gene encodes CDR1 LNHNV and CDR2 YYDKDF (reference sequence). Germline trimming cut 2 bases from V and 3 bases from J; bases unmatched to any gene: 5. This chain's CDR3 is CATSRLDRGFGANVLTF. Written as DNA, the CDR3 is TGTGCCACCAGCAGATTGGACAGGGGATTTGGGGCCAACGTCCTGACTTTC.

This rearrangement joins TRBV7-2 to TRBJ1-2; D ambiguous. The V gene's germline CDR1 is SGHTA and CDR2 FQGNSA. With 6 bases removed from V and 6 bases from J, the gap between germline ends came to 14 bases. The CDR3 totals 13 residues. The CDR3 DNA reads as TGTGCCAGCAGACGAAAGGGAGGCAATGGCTACACCTTC. It translates to CASRRKGGNGYTF. Full variable domain (rest looked up from reference TRBV7-2 and TRBJ1-2): GAGVSQSPSNKVTEKGKDVELRCDPISGHTALYWYRQSLGQGLEFLIYFQGNSAPDKSGLPSDRFSAERTGGSVSTLTIQRTQQEDSAVYLCASRRKGGNGYTFGSGTRLTVV.

This sequence joins TRBV7-2 and TRBJ2-7; 7 positions agree with TRBD2. Germline V lookup: CDR1 SGHTA, CDR2 FQGNSA. Unmatched junction bases numbered 10, after V lost 6 bases and J lost 2 bases. The CDR3 consists of 15 residues. The CDR3 protein is CASSKTGSGTYEQYF. The DNA for the CDR3 is TGTGCCAGCAGTAAAACGGGAAGCGGGACCTACGAGCAGTACTTC.

This clone was recorded once. The V call is TRBV18, the J call TRBJ2-2; possible D gene TRBD2, 6 bases. Germline CDR1 KGHSH, CDR2 LQKENI. The CDR3 spans 15 residues. V was shortened by 2 bases and J by 1 base, with 8 bases between the two germline ends. CDR3 DNA: TGTGCCAGCTCACCAGGACTAATGAACACCGGGGAGCTGTTTTTT. Translation gives CASSPGLMNTGELFF.

The CDR3: CASRAGGPHEQFF. CDR3 sequence (DNA): TGTGCCAGCAGGGCGGGAGGGCCACATGAGCAGTTCTTC. The V gene is TRBV28, the J gene TRBJ2-1; 9 bases map to TRBD2. CDR1 and CDR2 (germline): MDHEN, SYDVKM. CDR3 length: 13 residues. The junction had 5 bases not matched to a gene; V was cut back by 6 bases and J by 8 bases.

This chain joins TRBV6-5 and TRBJ1-3; 8 nucleotides agree with TRBD1. Looked up from germline, CDR1 is MNHEY and CDR2 is SVGAGI. J lost 4 bases, V lost 2 bases, and 7 bases had no gene match. The CDR3 covers 16 residues. The CDR3 region has the DNA TGTGCCAGCAGTTACACAGGACAGGGACAGGGAAACACCATATATTTT. The encoded protein is CASSYTGQGQGNTIYF.

The rearrangement links TRBV7-2 to TRBJ2-1; 14 bases are shared with TRBD2. The germline V gene encodes CDR1 SGHTA and CDR2 FQGNSA. The CDR3 is made up of 15 amino acids. Germline trimming cut 5 bases from V and 5 bases from J; bases unmatched to any gene: 2. The CDR3 nucleotides read TGTGCCAGCAGCCGGACTAGCGGGAGGAACAATGAGCAGTTCTTC. Translating it yields CASSRTSGRNNEQFF.

This chain joins TRBV27 and TRBJ2-7, with a weak D call TRBD1 (6 bases). Looked up from germline, CDR1 is MNHEY and CDR2 is SMNVEV (reference sequence). V gave up 2 bases and J gave up 5 bases, with 13 bases separating them. The CDR3 sequence is 14 residues long. The chain's CDR3 is CASSLRGFINEQYF. CDR3 sequence (DNA): TGTGCCAGCAGTTTAAGGGGGTTCATCAACGAGCAGTACTTC.

This chain joins TRBV28 and TRBJ1-4; D unresolved. The CDR3 totals 12 residues. Trimming pared 5 bases from V and 8 bases from J, leaving 9 bases between. Germline lookup yields CDR1 MDHEN and CDR2 SYDVKM. CDR3 in amino acids: CASSQRSEKLFF. The CDR3 bases are TGTGCCAGCAGTCAGAGGTCGGAAAAACTGTTTTTT. Using reference TRBV28 and TRBJ1-4 for the parts outside the CDR3, the full variable domain is DVKVTQSSRYLVKRTGEKVFLECVQDMDHENMFWYRQDPGLGLRLIYFSYDVKMKEKGDIPEGYSVSREKKERFSLILESASTNQTSMYLCASSQRSEKLFFGSGTQLSVL.

The rearrangement uses TRBV18 and TRBJ1-4; D is uncertain. CDR3 length: 13 residues. Trimming shortened V by 1 base and J by 6 bases, and 6 bases separated the two germline ends. CDR1 is KGHSH and CDR2 is LQKENI in the germline V gene. The CDR3 loop reads CASSPRAHEKLFF. CDR3 nucleotide sequence: TGTGCCAGCTCACCACGGGCGCATGAAAAACTGTTTTTT.

The chain uses TRBV7-8 and TRBJ2-1, with 9 bases matching TRBD2. Germline V gene data show CDR1 as SGHVS and CDR2 as FQNEAQ. The V segment lost 4 bases and the J segment 1 base; nucleotides outside the gene matches: 8. The CDR3 extends over 17 amino acids. The CDR3 nucleotides read TGTGCCAGCAGCTCCCGGCGAGCGGGAGGTTCCTACAATGAGCAGTTCTTC. Its translation: CASSSRRAGGSYNEQFF.

The chain employs TRBV21-1 and TRBJ1-5; TRBD1, the table's D call, lacks a check against the DNA. TRBV21-1 is designated a pseudogene. This CDR3 is 15 amino acids long. CDR3 sequence reads: CASSQQGISNQPQHF. As DNA, the CDR3 is TGTGCCAGCTCACAACAGGGGATTAGCAATCAGCCCCAGCATTTT.

This chain links TRBV5-4 with TRBJ1-2; tentative D call: TRBD1 (6 bases). Germline CDR1 and CDR2: SGHNT and YYREEE (reference sequence). V was shortened by 0 bases and J by 8 bases, with 17 bases between the two germline ends. CDR3 length equals 15 residues. The DNA of the CDR3 is TGTGCCAGCAGCTTGGACAGGGCCATTCAATCAGGCTACACCTTC. This translates into CASSLDRAIQSGYTF. Looking up the rest from reference TRBV5-4 and TRBJ1-2 gives the full variable domain: ETGVTQSPTHLIKTRGQQVTLRCSSQSGHNTVSWYQQALGQGPQFIFQYYREEENGRGNFPPRFSGLQFPNYSSELNVNALELDDSALYLCASSLDRAIQSGYTFGSGTRLTVV.

This clone occurred once. The rearrangement links TRBV28 to TRBJ2-7; a possible D gene is TRBD1 (6 bases). From germline, CDR1 is MDHEN and CDR2 SYDVKM. This CDR3 is 13 amino acids long. The V end lost 7 bases, the J end lost 0 bases, and 10 bases lay between the germline ends. CDR3 amino acids: CASKGTPSYEQYF. Here the CDR3 DNA reads TGTGCCAGCAAAGGGACACCCTCCTACGAGCAGTACTTC.

The chain couples TRBV9 to TRBJ2-1, with 14 positions matching TRBD2. Looked up from germline, CDR1 is SGDLS and CDR2 is YYNGEE. This CDR3 comprises 18 residues. The V and J ends lost 7 bases and 3 bases, in that order; junction bases with no gene match: 12. CDR3 DNA sequence: TGTGCCAGCGCACCGGGACTAGCGGGAGAGTTCCTCTACAATGAGCAGTTCTTC. This gives the protein CASAPGLAGEFLYNEQFF.

V usage is TRBV5-1 and J usage is TRBJ1-1; TRBD1 matches at 12 bases. Germline trimming cut 0 bases from V and 0 bases from J; bases unmatched to any gene: 3. Germline V gives CDR1 SGHRS, CDR2 YFSETQ. CDR3 length: 17 amino acids. CDR3 loop: CASSLGGQGAMNTEAFF. DNA of the CDR3: TGCGCCAGCAGCTTGGGGGGACAGGGGGCAATGAACACTGAAGCTTTCTTT.